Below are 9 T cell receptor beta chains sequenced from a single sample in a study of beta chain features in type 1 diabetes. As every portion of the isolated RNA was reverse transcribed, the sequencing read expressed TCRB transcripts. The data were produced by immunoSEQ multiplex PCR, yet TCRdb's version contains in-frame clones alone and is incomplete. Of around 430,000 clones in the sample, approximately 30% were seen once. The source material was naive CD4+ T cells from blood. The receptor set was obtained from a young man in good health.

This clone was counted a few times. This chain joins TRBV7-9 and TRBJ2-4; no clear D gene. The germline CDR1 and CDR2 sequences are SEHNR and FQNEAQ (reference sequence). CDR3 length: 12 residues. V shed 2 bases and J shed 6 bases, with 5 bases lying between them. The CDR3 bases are TGTGCCAGCAGCTTATTGGGAAACATTCAGTACTTC. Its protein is CASSLLGNIQYF.

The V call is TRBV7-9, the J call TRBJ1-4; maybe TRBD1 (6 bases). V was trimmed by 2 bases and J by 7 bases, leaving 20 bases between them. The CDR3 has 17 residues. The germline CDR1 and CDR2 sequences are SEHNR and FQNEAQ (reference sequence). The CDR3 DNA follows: TGTGCCAGCAGCTTATATGCCCCGCAGGGGATAAGTGAAAAACTGTTTTTT. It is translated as CASSLYAPQGISEKLFF.

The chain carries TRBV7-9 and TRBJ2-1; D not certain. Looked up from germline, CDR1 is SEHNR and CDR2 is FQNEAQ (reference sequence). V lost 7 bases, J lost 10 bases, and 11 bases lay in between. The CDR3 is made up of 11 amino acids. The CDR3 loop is CASTQRDEQFF. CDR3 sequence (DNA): TGTGCCAGCACCCAGCGAGACGAGCAGTTCTTC.

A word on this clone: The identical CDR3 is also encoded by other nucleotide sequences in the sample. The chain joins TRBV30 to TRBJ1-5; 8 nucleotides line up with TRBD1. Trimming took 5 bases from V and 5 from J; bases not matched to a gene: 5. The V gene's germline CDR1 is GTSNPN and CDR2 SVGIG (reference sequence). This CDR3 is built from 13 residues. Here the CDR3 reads CAWGQGGDQPQHF. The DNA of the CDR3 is TGTGCCTGGGGACAGGGAGGAGATCAGCCCCAGCATTTT.

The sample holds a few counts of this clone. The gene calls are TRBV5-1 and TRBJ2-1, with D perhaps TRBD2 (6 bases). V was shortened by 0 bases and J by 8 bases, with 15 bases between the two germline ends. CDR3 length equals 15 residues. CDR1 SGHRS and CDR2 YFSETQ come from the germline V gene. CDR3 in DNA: TGCGCCAGCAGCTTGGAACCCGGAGGGCGGCATGAGCAGTTCTTC. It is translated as CASSLEPGGRHEQFF.

CDR3 protein: CASYSGYQETQYF. CDR3 nucleotides: TGTGCCAGCTATTCCGGGTATCAAGAGACCCAGTACTTC. The chain recombines TRBV28 with TRBJ2-5; no firm D call. The germline V and J ends were trimmed by 8 bases and 2 bases, with 12 bases remaining between them. The CDR3 covers 13 residues. The germline CDR1 and CDR2 sequences are MDHEN and SYDVKM.

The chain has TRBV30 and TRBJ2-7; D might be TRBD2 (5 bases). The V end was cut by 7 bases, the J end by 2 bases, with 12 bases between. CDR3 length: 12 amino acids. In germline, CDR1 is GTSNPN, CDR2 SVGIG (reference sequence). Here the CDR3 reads CASTDGTYEQYF. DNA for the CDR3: TGTGCCTCCACGGACGGGACCTACGAGCAGTACTTC. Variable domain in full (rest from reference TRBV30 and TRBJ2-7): SQTIHQWPATLVQPVGSPLSLECTVEGTSNPNLYWYRQAAGRGLQLLFYSVGIGQISSEVPQNLSASRPQDRQFILSSKKLLLSDSGFYLCASTDGTYEQYFGPGTRLTVT.

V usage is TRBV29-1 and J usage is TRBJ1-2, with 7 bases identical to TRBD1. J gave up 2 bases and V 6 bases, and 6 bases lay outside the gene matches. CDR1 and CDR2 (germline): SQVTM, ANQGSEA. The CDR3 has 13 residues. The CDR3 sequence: CSVLTGSNYGYTF. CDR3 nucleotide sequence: TGCAGCGTGCTGACAGGGTCAAACTATGGCTACACCTTC.

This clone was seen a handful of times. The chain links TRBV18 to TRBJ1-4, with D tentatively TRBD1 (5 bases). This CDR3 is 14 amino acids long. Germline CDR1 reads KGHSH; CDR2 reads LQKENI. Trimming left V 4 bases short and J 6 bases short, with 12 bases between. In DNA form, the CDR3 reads TGTGCCAGCTCACGGGTAGGGGCCGATGAAAAACTGTTTTTT. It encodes CASSRVGADEKLFF.